Presented here are 5 T cell receptor beta chains from one specimen sequenced in a study of blood T cell repertoires in COVID-19 (dated by TCRdb to the early 2020s). The library was prepared using the immunoSEQ multiplex PCR assay. Imported from immuneACCESS, the table was reduced by TCRdb to in-frame sequences with V and J called. These copies leave out some clones; in studies compared against another copy, an unresolved V gene accounts for under half, and the cause of the remainder is not known. The sample contains some 150,000 clones, approximately 88% of them found a single time. The ten largest clones take up 4.5% to 6% of the sample. The specimen was peripheral blood. These receptors originate from a human donor in a cohort sampled during active COVID-19.

The genes are TRBV19 and TRBJ2-2; D is uncertain. The CDR3 extends over 14 amino acids. Germline CDR1 is LNHDA and CDR2 is SQIVND (reference sequence). Trimming removed 5 bases at V and 2 bases at J, with 9 bases between. The CDR3 coding sequence is TGTGCCAGTAGTCCCTCTGTAAACACCGGGGAGCTGTTTTTT. It codes for CASSPSVNTGELFF.

The chain links TRBV28 to TRBJ1-1; D gene uncertain. The CDR3 is 15 residues long. Deletions cut 7 bases from V and 4 bases from J, with 19 bases between. Germline CDR1 is MDHEN and CDR2 is SYDVKM. The CDR3 reads CASISPAGPTTEAFF. DNA for the CDR3: TGTGCCAGCATTTCCCCGGCTGGGCCTACCACTGAAGCTTTCTTT.

The chain recombines TRBV27 with TRBJ2-5; 9 nucleotides line up with TRBD2. Germline V CDR1 and CDR2: MNHEY, SMNVEV (reference sequence). The CDR3 runs 13 residues. Unmatched junction bases numbered 4, after V lost 7 bases and J lost 4 bases. The CDR3 bases are TGTGCCAGCAAACTTAGCGGGAGAGAGACCCAGTACTTC. It codes for CASKLSGRETQYF.

The V call is TRBV5-8, the J call TRBJ2-3, with D possibly matching TRBD1 (6 bases). V was shortened by 2 bases and J by 3 bases, with 13 bases between the two germline ends. The CDR3 sequence is 15 residues long. Germline V lookup: CDR1 SGHTS, CDR2 YDEGEE. For the CDR3, the DNA is TGTGCCAGCAGCTTAAAAATGGACAGTACAGATACGCAGTATTTT. This sequence encodes CASSLKMDSTDTQYF.

A few counts support this clone. The rearrangement links TRBV2 to TRBJ1-6; 10 positions match TRBD1. The CDR3 has 15 residues. J gave up 10 bases and V 6 bases, and 9 bases lay outside the gene matches. Germline CDR1 and CDR2: SNHLY and FYNNEI. CDR3 in DNA: TGTGCCAGCAGAACCGGGACAGGGGAGTACTCACCCCTCCACTTT. Translating it yields CASRTGTGEYSPLHF.